A selection of T cell receptor beta chains follows, all from one sample in a study of T cells after posttransplantation cyclophosphamide. Using immunoSEQ multiplex PCR, the repertoire was profiled, and TCRdb retains in-frame clones only, with some absent. The specimen gives about 14,000 clones without singletons; the ten biggest hold 23%. The material was PBMCs, obtained 950 to 1,200 days after allogeneic stem cell transplant with posttransplant cyclophosphamide. The receptors come from a female patient aged 35-55 years who received an allogeneic stem cell transplant from a related donor, was CMV-positive, and had no GVHD. Part of the T cell pool may stem from the graft donor. CDR3s include the opening cysteine and the closing phenylalanine or tryptophan. D genes are given only for firm matches. Only part of the rows carry a size: once, few, many, or a class if the clone is expanded.

TRBJ1-6	many	TRBV9	TRBD1	TGTGCCAGCAGCGGACCAGGGGGTTGGAATTCACCCCTCCACTTT	CASSGPGGWNSPLHF
TRBJ2-7	few	TRBV6-1	TRBD1	TGTGCCAGCAGTGGGGACAGAGATTACGAGCAGTACTTC	CASSGDRDYEQYF
TRBJ1-1	few	TRBV2	TRBD1	TGTGCCACGATCCGGGACAGGGGTCTGGGGAACACTGAAGCTTTCTTT	CATIRDRGLGNTEAFF
TRBJ1-3	many	TRBV10-3	TRBD1	TGTGCCATCACGGACAGGGAACGTGGAAACACCATATATTTT	CAITDRERGNTIYF
TRBJ2-4	many	TRBV5-1	-	TGCGCCAGCAGCTTACAACCCTTAGCCAAAAACATTCAGTACTTC	CASSLQPLAKNIQYF
TRBJ1-5	-	TRBV4-1	-	TGCGCCAGCAGCCAAGATCGACGACACCCCCCCTCTTTTGATAGCAATCAGCCCCAGCATTTT	CASSQDRRHPPSFDSNQPQHF
TRBJ1-3	many	TRBV11-2	-	TGTGCCAGCAGCTTAGGGGAAAACAGGGCCTACTCTGGAAACACCATATATTTT	CASSLGENRAYSGNTIYF
TRBJ2-2	few	TRBV9	-	TGTGCCAGCAGCGTAACGAGGGCTAACACCGGGGAGCTGTTTTTT	CASSVTRANTGELFF
TRBJ1-2	many	TRBV29-1	TRBD1	TGCAGCGTTGGACAGGGTAGGGTGAACTATGGCTACACCTTC	CSVGQGRVNYGYTF
TRBJ1-1	-	TRBV4-3	-	TGCGCCAGCAGCCAAGATTGGTCAGATCTGGCCACTGAAGCTTTCTTT	CASSQDWSDLATEAFF
TRBJ1-2	-	TRBV27	TRBD1	TGTGCCAGCAGTCACAACAGGGGTGACGGCTACACCTTC	CASSHNRGDGYTF
TRBJ1-5	few	TRBV5-1	-	TGCGCCAGCAGCTTAGGAGGTAACAATCAGCCCCAGCATTTT	CASSLGGNNQPQHF
TRBJ1-1	many	TRBV7-9	-	TGTGCCAGCACCCTTTCGTTTGACACTGAAGCTTTCTTT	CASTLSFDTEAFF
TRBJ2-3	many	TRBV7-2	-	TGTGCCAGCAGCTTAGAGGGCGGGGTGGTTAACACAGATACGCAGTATTTT	CASSLEGGVVNTDTQYF
TRBJ1-1	many	TRBV19	-	TGTGCCAGTACCTCCCGGACAACCTTCGAAGCTTTCTTT	CASTSRTTFEAFF
TRBJ2-7	-	TRBV5-6	-	TGTGCCAGCAGAGGTCTAGCGAACGAGCAGTACTTC	CASRGLANEQYF
TRBJ2-1	few	TRBV6-6	-	TGTGCCAGCAGTTTAGGTGATCAGGGGCCCTACAATGAGCAGTTCTTC	CASSLGDQGPYNEQFF
TRBJ2-3	-	TRBV9	TRBD1	TGTGCCAGCAGCGCAAGACAGGGGGCCGCAGATACGCAGTATTTT	CASSARQGAADTQYF
TRBJ1-2	many	TRBV11-2	TRBD1	TGTGCCAGCAGCTTCTCAGGGGGCGAGGACACCTTC	CASSFSGGEDTF
TRBJ2-7	few	TRBV11-2	-	TGTGCCAGCAGCTTACAGACTTCCTACGAGCAGTACTTC	CASSLQTSYEQYF
TRBJ2-7	few	TRBV10-3	TRBD1	TGTGCCATCAGTGATCGGACAGGGGGTGCCTACGAGCAGTACTTC	CAISDRTGGAYEQYF
TRBJ2-7	many	TRBV7-2	-	TGTTGGCGACAGGTCGCCTACGAGCAGTACTTC	CWRQVAYEQYF
TRBJ1-1	-	TRBV19	-	TGTGCCAGTAGTATAAACCGACAGATCATGAACACTGAAGCTTTCTTT	CASSINRQIMNTEAFF
TRBJ1-1	few	TRBV25-1	-	TGTGCCAGCAGTGACAGCGTGAACACTGAAGCTTTCTTT	CASSDSVNTEAFF
TRBJ1-4	many	TRBV6-1	-	TGTGCCAGCACCGGAGCAGTGAATAATGAAAAACTGTTTTTT	CASTGAVNNEKLFF
TRBJ2-3	few	TRBV29-1	-	TGCAGCGGACAGGAGAGTGGAGATACGCAGTATTTT	CSGQESGDTQYF
TRBJ2-7	many	TRBV6-4	-	TGTGCCAGCAGTGACGACAACTACGAGCAGTACTTC	CASSDDNYEQYF
TRBJ1-6	many	TRBV19	TRBD1	TGTGCCAGTTCAGGGGGCGTGAATTCACCCCTCCACTTT	CASSGGVNSPLHF
TRBJ1-1	many	TRBV4-2	TRBD1	TGTGCCAGCAGCCCTCTTGGGACAGGGAGTACTGGTGCTTTCTTT	CASSPLGTGSTGAFF